This paragraph reports one TCR beta chain. Its antigen is not identified. The data stem from a study of cytomegalovirus exposure and HLA in healthy donors. The study, taken as a whole, reports: A later examination showed that TCR association rates differed by HLA locus, with DRB1 most and HLA-C fewest. V segments that were indistinguishable, TRBV6-2 and TRBV6-3 among them, were omitted from analysis.

Germline lookup yields CDR1 DFQATT and CDR2 SNEGSKA (reference sequence). CDR3 length: 9 residues. Trimming pared 3 bases from V and 12 bases from J, leaving 6 bases between. It was with 60 Vbeta and 13 Jbeta primers that the PCR ran. This table comes from immunoSEQ multiplex PCR, and its TCRdb copy is limited to in-frame clones, with some not included. The listing records some 130,000 clones. Sequencing used PBMCs. The receptor was isolated from a woman between 35 and 50 years old in good health and CMV-seropositive. The chain uses TRBV20-1 and TRBJ2-1; D gene ambiguous. DNA for the CDR3: TGCAGTGCTAGGGTCGGGCAGTTCTTC. Protein: CSARVGQFF.